This entry describes one T cell receptor (beta chain). Its antigen remains unidentified. The CDR3 spans 11 residues. Germline assignment: CDR1 ENHRY and CDR2 SYGVKD. V gave up 0 bases and J gave up 12 bases, with 6 bases separating them. The data originate from a study of T cell repertoires in cytomegalovirus infection. Across the whole study: Selection of CMV epitopes for the study included recently identified HLA-C-restricted and well-studied HLA-B-restricted ones. Whole-study results and caveats: CMV-specific TCR beta clonotypes restricted by HLA-C were the ones dominating the ex vivo response.

TCRdb used MiXCR to reprocess the reads, holding one entry per CDR3 protein. Among some 800,000 distinct CDR3 sequences listed, about 28% were seen once. This TCR derives from a human donor in good health (CMV status not recorded). Some clones in this sample may be carry-over from other donors' samples. The sample here was cultured CD8+ T cells from PBMCs, taken from culture after CMV antigen stimulation. This chain joins TRBV10-3 and TRBJ2-1; D unresolved. The CDR3: CAISESTVQFF. DNA of the CDR3: TGTGCCATCAGTGAGTCGACTGTGCAGTTCTTC.